This T cell receptor (beta chain) was documented in a study of T-cell reconstitution after alpha-beta-depleted transplantation in children. Regarding the study as a whole: From newly produced T cells came most of the T-cell counts and diversity one year after transplant. There were reportedly several hundred expanded graft clones from which alpha-beta T cells came about two months after transplant.

As concerns this clonotype: Antigen unknown.

The germline CDR1 and CDR2 sequences are LGHDT and YNNKEL (reference sequence). The CDR3 is 14 amino acids. Trimming cost V 0 bases and J 6 bases, with 10 bases left between them. Library preparation (for TCRbeta) was performed with unique molecular identifiers. TCRdb passed the PCR reads through MiXCR, listing each CDR3 protein once. The table shows tens of thousands of distinct CDR3 sequences, with 18% occurring only once. V and J are TRBV3-1 and TRBJ2-3; D call uncertain. The receptor was derived from a male patient aged 2-10 years who had a stem cell transplant for acute lymphoblastic leukemia, so the T cells may come from the graft donor. The sequencing here drew on PBMCs, mostly from graft donor cells, taken 360 days after TCRalphabeta/CD19-depleted stem cell transplant. The CDR3 DNA sequence: TGTGCCAGCAGCCAAGACACGGGCCGGGATACGCAGTATTTT. Translating it yields CASSQDTGRDTQYF.